The clone carrying this TCR beta chain was seen repeatedly, ten times or more. The antigen remains unidentified. The second PCR ran about 6 to 12 cycles with a sample-barcoded 5' primer and J-beta primers. TCRdb independently ran MiXCR on the 5' RACE reads; one entry per CDR3 protein. This sample carries 870,000 or so distinct CDR3 sequences, 29% of them seen once, and the ten largest clones take roughly a sixth. This entry comes from a study of blood T cells in healthy people across ages. The study, taken as a whole, reports: Naive T cell percentage strongly correlated with TCR beta diversity. Expanded clonotype changes were possibly confounded by unknown donor CMV status.

V was pared by 1 base and J by 1 base, with 17 bases between. This CDR3 is built from 19 residues. The germline CDR1 and CDR2 sequences are SGHTA and FQGNSA. The chain joins TRBV7-2 to TRBJ2-6, with a tentative D call TRBD2 (5 bases). Specimen: blood. The TCR was taken from a woman older than 75 in good health. The CDR3 is CASSLGRVGILSGANVLTF. The CDR3 region has the DNA TGTGCCAGCAGCTTAGGGCGAGTCGGGATCCTATCTGGGGCCAACGTCCTGACTTTC.